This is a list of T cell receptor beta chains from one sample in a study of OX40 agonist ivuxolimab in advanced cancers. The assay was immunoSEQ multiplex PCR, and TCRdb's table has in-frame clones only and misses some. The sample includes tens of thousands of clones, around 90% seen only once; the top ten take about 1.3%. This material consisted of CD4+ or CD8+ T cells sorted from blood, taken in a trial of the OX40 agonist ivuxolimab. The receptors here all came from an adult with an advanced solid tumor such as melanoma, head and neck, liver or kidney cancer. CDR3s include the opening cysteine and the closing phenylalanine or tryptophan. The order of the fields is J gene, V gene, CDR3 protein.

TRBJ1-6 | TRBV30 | CAWTRPGQGGGSPLHF
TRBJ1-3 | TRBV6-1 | CASSPGGAPNTIYF
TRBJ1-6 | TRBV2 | CASSTGWNSPLHF
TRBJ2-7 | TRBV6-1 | CASSEEGLGEQYF
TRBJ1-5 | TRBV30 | CAWSGRGRQPQHF
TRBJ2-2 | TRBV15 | CATSRDIGSWGGAAGELFF
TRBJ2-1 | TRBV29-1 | CSVRGQGYEQFF
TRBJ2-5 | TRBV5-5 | CASSWTAQETQYF
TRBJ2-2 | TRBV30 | CAWSKLGRTGELFF
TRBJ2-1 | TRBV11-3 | CASSFPGTSENNEQFF
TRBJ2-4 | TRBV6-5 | CASSSLLLAKNIQYF
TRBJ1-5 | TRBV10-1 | CARKAPQHF
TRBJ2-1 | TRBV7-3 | CASSAGGPNEQFF
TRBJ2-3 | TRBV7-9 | CASTGVSGDTQYF
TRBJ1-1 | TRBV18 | CASSPVLGHTEAFF
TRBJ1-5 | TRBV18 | CASSYKGQPQHF
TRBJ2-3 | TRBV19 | CASSISGVGTDTQYF
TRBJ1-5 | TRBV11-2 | CASSLAGSPNQPQHF
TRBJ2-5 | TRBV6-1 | CASSAGLVAETQYF
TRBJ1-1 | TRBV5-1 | CASAGQANTEAFF
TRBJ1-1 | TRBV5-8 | CASSPGQGSKAFF
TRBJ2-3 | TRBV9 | CASSGGQGRDTQYF
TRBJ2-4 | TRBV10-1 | CASSANRATGIQYF
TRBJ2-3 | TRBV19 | CASSSGTVSDTQYF
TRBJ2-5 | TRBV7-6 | CASSFFGSQETQYF
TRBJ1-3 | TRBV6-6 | CASSYSRLSEGNTIYF
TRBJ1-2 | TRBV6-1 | CASTEGAGGYGYTF
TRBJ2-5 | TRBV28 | CASTNIRTGKETQYF
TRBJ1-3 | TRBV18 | CASSPGRDRERSAGNTIYF
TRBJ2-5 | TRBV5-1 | CASSTVAGSYQETQYF
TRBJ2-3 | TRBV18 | CASSPPGGPGTDTQYF
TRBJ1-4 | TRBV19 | CASSIRGVSEKLFF
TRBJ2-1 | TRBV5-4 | CASSLRTSLNEQFF
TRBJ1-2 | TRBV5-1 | CASSAGTGNYGYTF
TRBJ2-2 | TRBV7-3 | CASSQLAGGNTGELFF
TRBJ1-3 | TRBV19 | CASSIGGSRSGNTIYF
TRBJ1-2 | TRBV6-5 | CASTRTGGHGYTF
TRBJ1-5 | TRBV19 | CASSIAGGNQPQHF
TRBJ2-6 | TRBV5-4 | CASSPSFVGGSGANVLTF